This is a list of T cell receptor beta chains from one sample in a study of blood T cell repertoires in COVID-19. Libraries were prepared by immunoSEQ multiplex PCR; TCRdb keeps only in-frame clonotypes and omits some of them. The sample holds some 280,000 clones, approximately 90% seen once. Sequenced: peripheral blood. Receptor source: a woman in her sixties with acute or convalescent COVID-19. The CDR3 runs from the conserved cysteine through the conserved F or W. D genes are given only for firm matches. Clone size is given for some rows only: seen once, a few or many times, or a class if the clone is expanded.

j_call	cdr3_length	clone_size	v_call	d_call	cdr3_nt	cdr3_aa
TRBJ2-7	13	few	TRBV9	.	TGTGCCAGCAGCGTAGCTTCCCGGGGCGAGCAGTACTTC	CASSVASRGEQYF
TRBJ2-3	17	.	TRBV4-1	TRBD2	TGCGCCAGCAGTCGGGGACTAGCGTTCCCTAGCACAGATACGCAGTATTTT	CASSRGLAFPSTDTQYF
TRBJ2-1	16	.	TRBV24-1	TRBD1	TGTGCCACCAGTGATGTGTGGGACAGCCAAGCGGATGAGCAGTTCTTC	CATSDVWDSQADEQFF
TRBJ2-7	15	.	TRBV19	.	TGTGCCAGTGCAGGGCGTGGCAGGGGCACTAACGAGCAGTACTTC	CASAGRGRGTNEQYF
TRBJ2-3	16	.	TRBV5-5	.	TGTGCCAGCACCCTACCCCTTACCGCTAGCACAGATACGCAGTATTTT	CASTLPLTASTDTQYF
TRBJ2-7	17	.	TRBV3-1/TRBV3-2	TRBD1	TGTGCCAGCAGCCAAACCCGGGACAGTGGGCTTACCTACGAGCAGTACTTC	CASSQTRDSGLTYEQYF
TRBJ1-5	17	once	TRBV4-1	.	TGCGCCAGCAGCCAAGATCGGCTAGGGAGGAGCAATCAGCCCCAGCATTTT	CASSQDRLGRSNQPQHF
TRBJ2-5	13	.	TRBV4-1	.	TGCGCCAGCAGCCGTCTGCGGGGCGAGACCCAGTACTTC	CASSRLRGETQYF
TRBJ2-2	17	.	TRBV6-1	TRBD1	TGTGCCAGCAGTGAAAAGGGACAGGGGGTAGGAACCGGGGAGCTGTTTTTT	CASSEKGQGVGTGELFF
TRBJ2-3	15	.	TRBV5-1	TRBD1	TGCGCCAGCAGCTTGGAGGACAGGAGCGGAGATACGCAGTATTTT	CASSLEDRSGDTQYF